This T cell receptor beta chain derives from a study of siplizumab effects on memory and regulatory T cells. Trimming took off 7 bases at V and 12 bases at J, with 15 bases between the two ends. The CDR3 extends over 11 amino acids. Germline V gene lookup returns CDR1 MDHEN and CDR2 SYDVKM. Sequenced by immunoSEQ multiplex PCR; TCRdb stores in-frame clones only, minus some. The top ten hold roughly 1.4% of the sample, which has about 100,000 clones, less than 95% seen once. The sample consisted of non-Treg CD4+ T cells sorted from blood. The clonotype was recovered from a human donor in good health. The chain links TRBV28 to TRBJ1-2; no clear D. CDR3 DNA: TGTGCCAGCAAGGACGGCATGACGGACACCTTC. Amino acid sequence: CASKDGMTDTF.